The entry that follows covers one T cell receptor (beta chain) sequence. As handled by the study authors: Estimation of nucleated cell counts relied on the amplification of reference gene primers. The assay was immunoSEQ multiplex PCR, and TCRdb's table has in-frame clones only and misses some. V and J calls and clone size are given by that table; D and trimming were obtained from the DNA. The sample lists some 380,000 clones, about four fifths occurring once. The data originate from a study of blood T cell repertoires in COVID-19. Study at large: The samples span acute and convalescent COVID-19 from the United States, Italy and Spain. PBMCs, B-cell-depleted T cells, or T cells provided the cDNA or gDNA that made up the material.

CDR1 SEHNR and CDR2 FQNEAQ come from the germline V gene (reference sequence). The CDR3 consists of 15 residues. V lost 1 base and J lost 2; bases outside the gene matches: 4. What was sequenced was peripheral blood. The sequence was obtained from a human donor with acute or convalescent COVID-19. The donor label of this sample is uncertain. The chain employs TRBV7-9 and TRBJ2-5; TRBD1 agrees at 7 bases. The CDR3 sequence is CASSLGQGRQETQYF. In DNA, the CDR3 is TGTGCCAGCAGCTTAGGACAGGGTAGGCAAGAGACCCAGTACTTC.